This T cell receptor (beta chain) was captured by sequencing in a study of cytomegalovirus exposure and HLA in healthy donors (dated by TCRdb to about 2017). Concerning the study at large: The roughly 670 repertoires of the first cohort and the 95 to 150 validation repertoires were produced on the same platform, according to a later analysis. The study aimed to test whether signatures of past pathogen exposure could be identified by cataloging public T cell receptors. To predict cytomegalovirus infection status, the study brought together high-throughput TCR immunosequencing, statistical association of individual TCRs with disease status, and machine learning. Besides the first cohort of 550 to 750 subjects, a separate validation cohort made up of 120 different subjects was used. What the research found in general, with its limitations: A later analysis had no HLA typing for the validation cohort, so co-occurrence there was scored across all 130 or so repertoires. While some public TCRs were present in many individuals, most TCR sequences turned up only very rarely across donors. A few of the identified cytomegalovirus-associated TCR beta chains were confirmed in vitro to be specific for cytomegalovirus antigens. A total of 150 or so TCR beta chains were listed by the study as associated with cytomegalovirus. It was suggested by the authors that the approach could potentially be generalized to other disease states and immunological phenotypes. The classifier was reported to diagnose cytomegalovirus status with high specificity and sensitivity in both the original cohort and the validation cohort. A later analysis found that TCRs clustered in the first cohort also tended to co-occur in the roughly 120 validation repertoires, with 94% of cluster scores above 0.

As concerns this clone: The specificity of this receptor is unknown. Per-base quality was not reported, and no clone a single base away is much larger than it.

Via the germline V gene (reference sequence), CDR1 is MNHEY and CDR2 SMNVEV. Reading from cysteine to phenylalanine, the CDR3 counts 16 amino acids. Here the CDR3 DNA is all that survives: 48 bases in frame from base 1. V is trimmed back by 4 bases and J by 2 bases, and the junction contains 9 bases that no gene match accounts for. The donors were included in the validation cohort of around 120 subjects, a group kept apart from the approximately 700-subject first cohort. The library was produced with the immunoSEQ multiplex PCR assay. As for the authors' bioinformatics: A statistical classification framework was built to diagnose cytomegalovirus status from the catalog of TCR beta chain sequences. Not all clones reach the TCRdb copy of this immuneACCESS table, which keeps in-frame sequences only. Checked studies attribute under half of the gap to unresolved V genes and leave the rest unexplained. The V and J calls and clone size come from that table; D and trimming were worked out from the DNA. Counted in this sample were about 68,000 clones; about 91% of them appeared once. About 3.2% of the sample belongs to the ten largest clones.

The sequencing input was PBMCs. Here the chain combines TRBV27 and TRBJ1-1, and 8 junction bases match TRBD1. This TCR was recovered from a young man in good health and CMV-seronegative. The CDR3 is CASSSLRDRHNTEAFF. The sequenced DNA: TGTGCCAGCAGTTCCCTCCGGGACAGGCATAACACTGAAGCTTTCTTT.